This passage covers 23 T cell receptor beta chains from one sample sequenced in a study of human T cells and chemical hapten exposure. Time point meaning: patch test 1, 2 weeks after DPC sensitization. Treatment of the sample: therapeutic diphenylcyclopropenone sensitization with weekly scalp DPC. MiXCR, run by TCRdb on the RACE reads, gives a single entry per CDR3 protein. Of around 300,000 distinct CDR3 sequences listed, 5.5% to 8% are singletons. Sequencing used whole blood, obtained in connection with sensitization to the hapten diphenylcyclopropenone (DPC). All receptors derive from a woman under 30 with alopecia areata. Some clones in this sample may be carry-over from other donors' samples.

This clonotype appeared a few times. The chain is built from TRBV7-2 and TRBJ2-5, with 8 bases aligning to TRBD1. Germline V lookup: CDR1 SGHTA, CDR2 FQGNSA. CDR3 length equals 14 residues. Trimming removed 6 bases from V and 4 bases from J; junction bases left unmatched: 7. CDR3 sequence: CASRPQGAGETQYF. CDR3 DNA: TGTGCCAGCAGGCCCCAGGGGGCCGGAGAGACCCAGTACTTC.

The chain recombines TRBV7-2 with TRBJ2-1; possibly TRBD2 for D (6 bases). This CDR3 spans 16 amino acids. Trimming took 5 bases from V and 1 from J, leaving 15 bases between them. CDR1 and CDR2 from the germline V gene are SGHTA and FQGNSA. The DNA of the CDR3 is TGTGCCAGCAGCCCCGCGTATCGGGGGTCCTACAATGAGCAGTTCTTC. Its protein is CASSPAYRGSYNEQFF.

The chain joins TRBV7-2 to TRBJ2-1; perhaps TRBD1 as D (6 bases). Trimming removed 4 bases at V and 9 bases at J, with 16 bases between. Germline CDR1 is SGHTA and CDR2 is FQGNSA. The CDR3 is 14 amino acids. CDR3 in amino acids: CASSSSGGQSEQFF. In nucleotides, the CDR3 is TGTGCCAGCAGCTCTAGTGGAGGACAGTCTGAGCAGTTCTTC.

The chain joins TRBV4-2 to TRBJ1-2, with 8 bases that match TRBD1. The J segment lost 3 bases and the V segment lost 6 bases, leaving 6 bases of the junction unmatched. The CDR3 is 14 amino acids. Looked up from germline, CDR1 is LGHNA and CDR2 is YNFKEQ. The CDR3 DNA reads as TGTGCCAGCAGGCGGACAGGGCAGGACTATGGCTACACCTTC. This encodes CASRRTGQDYGYTF.

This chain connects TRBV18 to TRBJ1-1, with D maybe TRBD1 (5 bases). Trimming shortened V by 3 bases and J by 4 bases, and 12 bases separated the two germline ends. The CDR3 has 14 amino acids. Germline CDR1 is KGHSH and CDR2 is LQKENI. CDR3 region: CASSPGLTGTEAFF. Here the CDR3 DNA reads TGTGCCAGCTCACCGGGGCTAACCGGCACTGAAGCTTTCTTT.

The CDR3 protein is CSARSGGFTYEQYF. In nucleotides, the CDR3 is TGCAGTGCTAGATCTGGGGGGTTCACCTACGAGCAGTACTTC. This chain joins TRBV20-1 and TRBJ2-7; D is possibly TRBD2 (6 bases). Germline CDR1 and CDR2: DFQATT and SNEGSKA (reference sequence). The CDR3 runs to 14 residues. V lost 2 bases and J lost 2, with 13 bases in between.

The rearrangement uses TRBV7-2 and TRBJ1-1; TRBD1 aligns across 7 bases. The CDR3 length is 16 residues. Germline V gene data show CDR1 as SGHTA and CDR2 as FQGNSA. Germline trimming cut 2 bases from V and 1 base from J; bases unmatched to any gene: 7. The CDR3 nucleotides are TGTGCCAGCAGCTTATCCCAGGGGGTAGGGAACACTGAAGCTTTCTTT. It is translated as CASSLSQGVGNTEAFF.

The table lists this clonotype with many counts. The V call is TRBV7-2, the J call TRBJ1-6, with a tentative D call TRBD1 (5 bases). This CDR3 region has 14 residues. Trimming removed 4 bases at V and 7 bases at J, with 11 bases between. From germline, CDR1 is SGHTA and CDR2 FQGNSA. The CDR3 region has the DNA TGTGCCAGCAGCTCCGGGACCGGGAATTCACCCCTCCACTTT. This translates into CASSSGTGNSPLHF. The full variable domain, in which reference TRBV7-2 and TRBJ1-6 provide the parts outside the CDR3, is GAGVSQSPSNKVTEKGKDVELRCDPISGHTALYWYRQSLGQGLEFLIYFQGNSAPDKSGLPSDRFSAERTGGSVSTLTIQRTQQEDSAVYLCASSSGTGNSPLHFGNGTRLTVT.

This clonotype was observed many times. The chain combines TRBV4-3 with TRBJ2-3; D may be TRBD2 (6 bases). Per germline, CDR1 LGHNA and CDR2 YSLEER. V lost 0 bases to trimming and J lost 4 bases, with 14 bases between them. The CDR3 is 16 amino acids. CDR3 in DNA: TGCGCCAGCAGCCAAGATTATGGGGCGGGGTCAGATACGCAGTATTTT. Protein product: CASSQDYGAGSDTQYF.

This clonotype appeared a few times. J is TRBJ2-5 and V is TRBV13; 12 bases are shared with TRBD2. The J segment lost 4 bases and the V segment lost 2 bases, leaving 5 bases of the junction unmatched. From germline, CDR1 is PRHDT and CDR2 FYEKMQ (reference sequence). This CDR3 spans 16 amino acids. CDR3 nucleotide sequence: TGTGCCAGCAGCTTACGGACTAGCGGGGATGGAGAGACCCAGTACTTC. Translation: CASSLRTSGDGETQYF.

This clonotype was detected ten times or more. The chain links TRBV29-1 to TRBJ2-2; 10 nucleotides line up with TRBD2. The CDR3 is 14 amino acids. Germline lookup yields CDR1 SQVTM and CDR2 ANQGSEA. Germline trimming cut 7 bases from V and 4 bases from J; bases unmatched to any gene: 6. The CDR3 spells CSATSGDGTGELFF. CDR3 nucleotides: TGCAGCGCCACTAGCGGGGACGGCACCGGGGAGCTGTTTTTT.

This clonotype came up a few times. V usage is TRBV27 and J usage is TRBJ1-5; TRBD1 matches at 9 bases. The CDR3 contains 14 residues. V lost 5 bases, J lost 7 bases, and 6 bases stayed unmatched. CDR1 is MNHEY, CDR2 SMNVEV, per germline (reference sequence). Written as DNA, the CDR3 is TGTGCCAGCAGTGGACAGGGGTTGAGCCAGCCCCAGCATTTT. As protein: CASSGQGLSQPQHF.

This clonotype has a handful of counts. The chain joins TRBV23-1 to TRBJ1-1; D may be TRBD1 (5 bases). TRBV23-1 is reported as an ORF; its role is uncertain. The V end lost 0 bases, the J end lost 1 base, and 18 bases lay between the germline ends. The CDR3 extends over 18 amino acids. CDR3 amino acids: CASSQSRGPGRKNTEAFF. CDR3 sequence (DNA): TGCGCCAGCAGTCAATCTAGGGGTCCAGGGCGGAAGAACACTGAAGCTTTCTTT.

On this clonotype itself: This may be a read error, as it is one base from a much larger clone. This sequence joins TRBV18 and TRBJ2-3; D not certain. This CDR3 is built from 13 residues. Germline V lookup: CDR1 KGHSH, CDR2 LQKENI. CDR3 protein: CAGSPRQADTQYF. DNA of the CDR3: TGTGCCGGCTCACCTCGACAAGCAGATACGCAGTATTTT.

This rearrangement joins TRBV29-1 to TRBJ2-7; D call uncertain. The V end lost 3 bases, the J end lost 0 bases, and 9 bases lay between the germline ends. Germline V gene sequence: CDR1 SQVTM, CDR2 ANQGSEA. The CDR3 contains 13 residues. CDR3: CSVEAGSSYEQYF. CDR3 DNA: TGCAGCGTTGAGGCTGGTAGCTCCTACGAGCAGTACTTC.

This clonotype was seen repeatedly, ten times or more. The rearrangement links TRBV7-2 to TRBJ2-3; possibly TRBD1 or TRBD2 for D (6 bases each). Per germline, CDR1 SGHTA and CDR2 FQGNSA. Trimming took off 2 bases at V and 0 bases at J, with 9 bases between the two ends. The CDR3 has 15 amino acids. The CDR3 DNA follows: TGTGCCAGCAGCTTACGGGGGCAGAGCACAGATACGCAGTATTTT. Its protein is CASSLRGQSTDTQYF. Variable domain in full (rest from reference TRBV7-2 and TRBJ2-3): GAGVSQSPSNKVTEKGKDVELRCDPISGHTALYWYRQSLGQGLEFLIYFQGNSAPDKSGLPSDRFSAERTGGSVSTLTIQRTQQEDSAVYLCASSLRGQSTDTQYFGPGTRLTVL.

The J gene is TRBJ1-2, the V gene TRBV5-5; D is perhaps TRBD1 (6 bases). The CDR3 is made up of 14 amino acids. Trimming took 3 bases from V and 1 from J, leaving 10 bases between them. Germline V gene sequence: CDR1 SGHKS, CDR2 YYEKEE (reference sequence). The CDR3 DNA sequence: TGTGCCAGCAGCTCAGGACAGATTAACTATGGCTACACCTTC. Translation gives CASSSGQINYGYTF.

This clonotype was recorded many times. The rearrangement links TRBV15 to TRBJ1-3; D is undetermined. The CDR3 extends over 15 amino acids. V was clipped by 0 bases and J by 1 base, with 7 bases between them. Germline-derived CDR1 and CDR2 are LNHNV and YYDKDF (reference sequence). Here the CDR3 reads CATSRERFSGNTIYF. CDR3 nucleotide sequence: TGTGCCACCAGCAGAGAGAGGTTTTCTGGAAACACCATATATTTT.

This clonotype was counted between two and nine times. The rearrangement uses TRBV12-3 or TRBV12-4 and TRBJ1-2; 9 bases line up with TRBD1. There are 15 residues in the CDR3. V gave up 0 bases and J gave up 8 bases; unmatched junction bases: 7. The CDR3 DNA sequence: TGTGCCAGCAGTTTAGCCACAGGGGGCGAGCAGGGCTACACCTTC. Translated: CASSLATGGEQGYTF.

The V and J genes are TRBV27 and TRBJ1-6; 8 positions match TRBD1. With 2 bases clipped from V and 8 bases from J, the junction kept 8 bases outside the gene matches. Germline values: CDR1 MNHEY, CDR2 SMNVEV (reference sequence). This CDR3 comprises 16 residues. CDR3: CASSLRPQGADSPLHF. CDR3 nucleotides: TGTGCCAGCAGTTTAAGACCCCAGGGGGCGGATTCACCCCTCCACTTT.

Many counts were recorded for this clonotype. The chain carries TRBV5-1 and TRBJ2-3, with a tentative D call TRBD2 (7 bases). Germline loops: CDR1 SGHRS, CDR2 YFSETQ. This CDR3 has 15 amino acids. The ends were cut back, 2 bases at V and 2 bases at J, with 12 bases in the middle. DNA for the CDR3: TGCGCCAGCAGCTTTGAGGGGGGGCCCACAGATACGCAGTATTTT. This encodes CASSFEGGPTDTQYF.

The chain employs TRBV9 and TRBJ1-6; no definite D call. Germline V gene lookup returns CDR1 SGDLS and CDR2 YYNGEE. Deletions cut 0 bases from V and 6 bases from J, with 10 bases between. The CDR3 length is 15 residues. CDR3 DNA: TGTGCCAGCAGCGTAGGGGGAGGAATTAATTCACCCCTCCACTTT. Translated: CASSVGGGINSPLHF.

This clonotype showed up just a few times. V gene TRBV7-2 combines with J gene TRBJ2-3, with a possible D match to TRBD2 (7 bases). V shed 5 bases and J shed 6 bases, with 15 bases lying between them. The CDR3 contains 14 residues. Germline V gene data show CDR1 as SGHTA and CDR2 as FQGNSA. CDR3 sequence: CASSRGGAQDTQYF. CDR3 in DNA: TGTGCCAGCAGCCGTGGGGGGGCGCAGGATACGCAGTATTTT.